Listed below are T cell receptor beta chains from one sample, sequenced in a study of T cell changes during pregnancy in multiple sclerosis. Sequenced by immunoSEQ multiplex PCR; TCRdb stores in-frame clones only, minus some. The table shows 88,000 or so clones, with about 92% occurring only once. This sample comprised peripheral blood, obtained before pregnancy. Every receptor here comes from a female donor with multiple sclerosis, enrolled in a pregnancy study. Each CDR3 is given with its conserved first and last residue. Each record gives: D gene, clone size, V gene, J gene, CDR3 protein, CDR3 DNA. D genes are given only for firm matches. Size is stated for part of the rows, as once, few or many counts, or as a class when the clone is expanded.

-,-,TRBV6-1,TRBJ1-6,CASSEAGLPLRSPLHF,TGTGCCAGCAGTGAGGCGGGGTTACCTCTTCGCTCACCCCTCCACTTT
TRBD1,-,TRBV6-5,TRBJ1-1,CASSDRVRDTEAFF,TGTGCCAGCAGCGACAGGGTCAGGGACACTGAAGCTTTCTTT
TRBD1,-,TRBV19,TRBJ1-2,CASSPGQGANYGYTF,TGTGCCAGTAGTCCTGGACAGGGAGCTAACTATGGCTACACCTTC
-,-,TRBV29-1,TRBJ1-1,CSVLGGVNTEAFF,TGCAGCGTTTTGGGCGGGGTGAACACTGAAGCTTTCTTT
TRBD2,-,TRBV15,TRBJ2-3,CAIETGLQDTQYF,TGTGCCATAGAAACGGGACTACAAGATACGCAGTATTTT
TRBD1,-,TRBV12-5,TRBJ1-4,CASGPQGAATNEKLFF,TGTGCTAGTGGTCCACAGGGGGCGGCAACTAATGAAAAACTGTTTTTT
-,-,TRBV6-5,TRBJ2-5,CASSYSTGMGETQYF,TGTGCCAGCAGTTACTCGACGGGGATGGGGGAGACCCAGTACTTC
TRBD2,-,TRBV2,TRBJ2-1,CASSETSGGLDEQFF,TGTGCCAGCAGTGAAACCAGCGGGGGGCTGGATGAGCAGTTCTTC
TRBD2,-,TRBV4-1,TRBJ2-1,CASSHYAGGATIEQFF,TGCGCCAGCAGCCATTACGCGGGGGGCGCTACAATTGAGCAGTTCTTC
-,once,TRBV18,TRBJ2-5,CASSPGAEQETQYF,TGTGCCAGCTCACCTGGGGCGGAACAAGAGACCCAGTACTTC
-,-,TRBV12-5,TRBJ1-1,CASGLGGTEAFF,TGTGCTAGTGGTTTGGGAGGGACTGAAGCTTTCTTT
TRBD1,-,TRBV5-4,TRBJ1-1,CASSFGQGINTEAFF,TGTGCCAGCAGCTTTGGACAGGGGATCAACACTGAAGCTTTCTTT
-,-,TRBV29-1,TRBJ2-5,CSDQAQAVPQETQYF,TGCAGCGACCAGGCGCAGGCCGTACCCCAAGAGACCCAGTACTTC
TRBD1,-,TRBV10-2,TRBJ1-5,CASSDPTGNQPQHF,TGCGCCAGCAGTGACCCGACAGGGAATCAGCCCCAGCATTTT
-,-,TRBV4-1,TRBJ2-7,CASSQVTGFSYEQYF,TGCGCCAGCAGCCAAGTAACAGGGTTCTCCTACGAGCAGTACTTC
-,-,TRBV11-2,TRBJ1-5,CASSFTESGQPQHF,TGTGCCAGCAGCTTCACTGAGTCGGGTCAGCCCCAGCATTTT
-,-,TRBV30,TRBJ2-7,CAWSVLGVYEQYF,TGTGCCTGGAGTGTACTAGGAGTTTACGAGCAGTACTTC
-,-,TRBV11-2,TRBJ2-7,CASSSTGSEQYF,TGTGCCAGCAGCTCAACAGGGTCCGAGCAGTACTTC
TRBD2,-,TRBV5-1,TRBJ2-3,CASKGGGKHTQYF,TGCGCCAGCAAGGGCGGGGGGAAACATACGCAGTATTTT
-,-,TRBV27,TRBJ1-4,CASSLSVWGRDEKLFF,TGTGCCAGCAGTTTATCGGTATGGGGGCGCGATGAAAAACTGTTTTTT